The 10 T cell receptor beta chains below all came from one sample that was sequenced in a study of T cell responses to AZD1222 COVID-19 vaccine. Assay: immunoSEQ multiplex PCR; the TCRdb copy retains only in-frame clones and omits some. Counted here are about 76,000 clones, around nine tenths occurring once; the ten biggest clones make up more than 4%. The starting material was peripheral blood, obtained on day 0 of AZD1222 vaccination. Receptors originate from an adult in good health.

The rearrangement uses TRBV7-2 and TRBJ1-5; D gene uncertain. Trimming removed 1 base from V and 2 bases from J, with 9 bases in between. The germline V gene encodes CDR1 SGHTA and CDR2 FQGNSA. There are 15 residues in the CDR3. The DNA of the CDR3 is TGTGCCAGCAGCTTAGACGGGCAGGGCAATCAGCCCCAGCATTTT. This sequence encodes CASSLDGQGNQPQHF.

This chain uses TRBV7-2 with TRBJ1-6, with D maybe TRBD1 (6 bases). The CDR3 extends over 15 amino acids. V was cut by 4 bases and J by 8 bases, with 15 bases left in between. Per the germline V gene, CDR1 is SGHTA and CDR2 is FQGNSA. The CDR3 region has the DNA TGTGCCAGCAGCTCGGAAACAGGGTTGTATTCACCCCTCCACTTT. This sequence encodes CASSSETGLYSPLHF.

The chain is built from TRBV27 and TRBJ1-2; TRBD1 aligns across 7 bases. This CDR3 comprises 14 residues. The junction had 5 bases not matched to a gene; V was cut back by 3 bases and J by 4 bases. Per germline, CDR1 MNHEY and CDR2 SMNVEV (reference sequence). The CDR3: CASSFGQDGYGYTF. As DNA, the CDR3 is TGTGCCAGCAGTTTCGGACAGGACGGCTATGGCTACACCTTC.

The chain employs TRBV19 and TRBJ2-2, with D perhaps TRBD2 (6 bases). CDR3 size: 15 residues. Trimming removed 4 bases at V and 4 bases at J, with 13 bases between. Germline CDR1 LNHDA, CDR2 SQIVND (reference sequence). This CDR3 is CASSTAGSSTGELFF. DNA for the CDR3: TGTGCCAGTAGTACAGCGGGCTCGTCCACCGGGGAGCTGTTTTTT.

The chain carries TRBV10-3 and TRBJ1-1, with D maybe TRBD1 (5 bases). The CDR3 sequence is 13 residues long. V lost 2 bases to trimming and J lost 10 bases, with 14 bases between them. CDR1 and CDR2 (germline): ENHRY, SYGVKD. In DNA form, the CDR3 reads TGTGCCATCAGTGAGGGGGCAATCGGCTCAGCTTTCTTT. This gives the protein CAISEGAIGSAFF.

The rearrangement links TRBV9 to TRBJ2-1; no reliable D call. Germline V lookup: CDR1 SGDLS, CDR2 YYNGEE. The CDR3 covers 16 residues. Trimming took 6 bases from V and 0 from J, leaving 16 bases between them. The CDR3 protein is CASTPAGLDSYNEQFF. DNA of the CDR3: TGTGCCAGCACCCCGGCCGGGCTTGACTCCTACAATGAGCAGTTCTTC.

The gene calls are TRBV9 and TRBJ2-1; no clear D gene. CDR1 and CDR2 (germline): SGDLS, YYNGEE. The V end was cut by 0 bases, the J end by 5 bases, with 9 bases between. The CDR3 contains 14 residues. CDR3 residues: CASSVGSGNNEQFF. In nucleotides, the CDR3 is TGTGCCAGCAGCGTAGGTTCCGGAAACAATGAGCAGTTCTTC.

This sequence joins TRBV7-8 and TRBJ1-1; D might be TRBD1 (6 bases). The CDR3 runs to 14 residues. Germline V CDR1 and CDR2: SGHVS, FQNEAQ. Trimming pared 5 bases from V and 0 bases from J, leaving 10 bases between. CDR3 nucleotides: TGTGCCAGCAGCGCGCAGGGGCTGAACACTGAAGCTTTCTTT. Its protein product is CASSAQGLNTEAFF.

CDR3 nucleotide sequence: TGCGCCAGCAAAGCGCGGGCCGTATCCTACGAGCAGTACTTC. Amino acid sequence: CASKARAVSYEQYF. The chain employs TRBV10-2 and TRBJ2-7; tentatively, D is TRBD2 (5 bases). Germline-derived CDR1 and CDR2 are WSHSY and SAAADI. The ends were cut back, 7 bases at V and 1 base at J, with 14 bases in the middle. This CDR3 region has 14 residues.

The chain's CDR3 is CASSGGILGSFGETQYF. The CDR3 DNA reads TGTGCCAGCAGTGGGGGTATCCTGGGCTCATTTGGGGAGACCCAGTACTTC. V and J are TRBV2 and TRBJ2-5; D unclear. The CDR3 consists of 17 residues. Trimming left V 4 bases short and J 5 bases short, with 23 bases between. Looked up from germline, CDR1 is SNHLY and CDR2 is FYNNEI. Together with reference TRBV2 and TRBJ2-5, the CDR3 gives the full variable domain: EPEVTQTPSHQVTQMGQEVILRCVPISNHLYFYWYRQILGQKVEFLVSFYNNEISEKSEIFDDQFSVERPDGSNFTLKIRSTKLEDSAMYFCASSGGILGSFGETQYFGPGTRLLVL.